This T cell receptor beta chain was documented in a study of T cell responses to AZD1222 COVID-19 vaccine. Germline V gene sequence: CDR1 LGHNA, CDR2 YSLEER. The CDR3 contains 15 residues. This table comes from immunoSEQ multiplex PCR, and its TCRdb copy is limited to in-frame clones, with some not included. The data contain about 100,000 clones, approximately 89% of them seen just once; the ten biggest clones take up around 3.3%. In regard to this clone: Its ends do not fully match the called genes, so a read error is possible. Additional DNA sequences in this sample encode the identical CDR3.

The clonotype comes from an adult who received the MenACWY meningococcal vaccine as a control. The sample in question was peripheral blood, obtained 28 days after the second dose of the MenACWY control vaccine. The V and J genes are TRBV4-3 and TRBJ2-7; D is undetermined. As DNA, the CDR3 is TGCGCCAGCAGCCAAGCGGTAAGGAGTTCCTACGAGCAGTACTTT. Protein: CASSQAVRSSYEQYF.